These 5 T cell receptor beta chains came from one sample sequenced in a study of T-cell reconstitution after alpha-beta-depleted transplantation in children. Preparation of the TCRbeta library involved a method that used unique molecular identifiers. TCRdb analysed the PCR reads with MiXCR anew, one entry per CDR3 protein. The sample shows almost 400,000 distinct CDR3 sequences, around 21% of them seen only once. The source was PBMCs from the stem cell graft donor, collected from the stem cell graft. All receptors derive from a human donor who donated a stem cell graft to a child with acute myeloid leukemia.

This clonotype was detected only a few times. V gene TRBV6-4 combines with J gene TRBJ2-5; TRBD1 is a possible D gene (5 bases). The CDR3 runs 13 residues. V was cut by 2 bases and J by 4 bases, with 8 bases left in between. From germline, CDR1 is MRHNA and CDR2 SNTAGT. The CDR3 spells CASSDPRGETQYF. For the CDR3, the DNA is TGTGCCAGCAGTGACCCTAGGGGAGAGACCCAGTACTTC.

The rearrangement links TRBV6-1 to TRBJ2-1; 8 nucleotides agree with TRBD2. The CDR3 loop spans 15 amino acids. Losses at the gene ends were 5 bases for V and 0 bases for J; bases not matched to a gene: 3. Germline CDR1 MNHNS, CDR2 SASEGT. The CDR3 loop is CASSKSGSSYNEQFF. DNA for the CDR3: TGTGCCAGCAGTAAGAGCGGGAGCTCCTACAATGAGCAGTTCTTC.

This clonotype has more than one count but fewer than ten. The gene calls are TRBV28 and TRBJ2-1; D remains ambiguous. CDR3 length: 20 residues. The V end lost 4 bases, the J end lost 0 bases, and 25 bases lay between the germline ends. Looked up from germline, CDR1 is MDHEN and CDR2 is SYDVKM. The CDR3: CASSSHILGTAESSYNEQFF. DNA of the CDR3: TGTGCCAGCAGTTCTCATATCCTTGGTACGGCGGAAAGCTCCTACAATGAGCAGTTCTTC.

The chain uses TRBV6-1 and TRBJ2-1, with TRBD2 matching over 11 bases. Trimming at V came to 6 bases and at J to 5 bases, leaving 9 bases not matched to a gene. This CDR3 has 16 amino acids. The germline V gene encodes CDR1 MNHNS and CDR2 SASEGT. The CDR3 DNA sequence: TGTGCCAGCAGGGGGAGGACTAGCGGGCAAGACAATGAGCAGTTCTTC. This translates into CASRGRTSGQDNEQFF.

This clonotype has more than one count but fewer than ten. The V and J genes are TRBV12-3 or TRBV12-4 and TRBJ1-1; D unresolved. The CDR3 totals 11 residues. Trimming stripped 6 bases from V and 7 bases from J, with 9 bases between. The CDR3 spells CASRTLGEAFF. The CDR3 bases are TGTGCCAGCAGGACCTTGGGTGAAGCTTTCTTT.